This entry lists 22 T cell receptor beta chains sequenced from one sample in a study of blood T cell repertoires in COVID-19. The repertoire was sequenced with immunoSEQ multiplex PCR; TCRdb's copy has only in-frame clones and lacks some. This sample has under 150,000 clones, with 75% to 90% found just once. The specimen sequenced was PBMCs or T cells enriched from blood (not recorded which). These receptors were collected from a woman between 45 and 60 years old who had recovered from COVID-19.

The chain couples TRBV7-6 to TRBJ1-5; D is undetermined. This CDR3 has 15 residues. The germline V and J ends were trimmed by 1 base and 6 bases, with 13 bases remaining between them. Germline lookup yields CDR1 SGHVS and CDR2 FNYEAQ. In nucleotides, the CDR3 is TGTGCCAGCAGCTTAGATCCGGGGATGGGTCAGCCCCAGCATTTT. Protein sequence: CASSLDPGMGQPQHF.

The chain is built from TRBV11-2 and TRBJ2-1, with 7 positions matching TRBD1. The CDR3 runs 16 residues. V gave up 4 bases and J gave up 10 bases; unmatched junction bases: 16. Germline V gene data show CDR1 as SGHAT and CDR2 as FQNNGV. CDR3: CASSYMGTDRFWEQFF. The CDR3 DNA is TGTGCCAGCAGCTACATGGGGACAGACCGTTTTTGGGAGCAGTTCTTC.

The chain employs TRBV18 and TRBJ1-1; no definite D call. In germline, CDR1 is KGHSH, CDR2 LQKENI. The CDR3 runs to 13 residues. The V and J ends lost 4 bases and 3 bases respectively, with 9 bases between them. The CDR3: CASSQGVDTEAFF. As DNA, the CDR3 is TGTGCCAGCTCACAGGGAGTGGACACTGAAGCTTTCTTT.

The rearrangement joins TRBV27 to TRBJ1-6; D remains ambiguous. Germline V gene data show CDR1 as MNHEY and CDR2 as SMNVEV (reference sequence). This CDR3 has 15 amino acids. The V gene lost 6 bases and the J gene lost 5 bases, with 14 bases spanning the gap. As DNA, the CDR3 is TGTGCCAGCAGCCGGGGTCCCGTACATAATTCACCCCTCCACTTT. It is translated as CASSRGPVHNSPLHF.

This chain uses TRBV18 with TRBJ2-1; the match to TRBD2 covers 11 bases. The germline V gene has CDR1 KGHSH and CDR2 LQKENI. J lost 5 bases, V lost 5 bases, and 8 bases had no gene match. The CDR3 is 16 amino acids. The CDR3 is CASSSALAGGHNEQFF. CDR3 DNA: TGTGCCAGCTCATCCGCCCTAGCGGGGGGCCACAATGAGCAGTTCTTC. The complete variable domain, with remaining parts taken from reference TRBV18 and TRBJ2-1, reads NAGVMQNPRHLVRRRGQEARLRCSPMKGHSHVYWYRQLPEEGLKFMVYLQKENIIDESGMPKERFSAEFPKEGPSILRIQQVVRGDSAAYFCASSSALAGGHNEQFFGPGTRLTVL.

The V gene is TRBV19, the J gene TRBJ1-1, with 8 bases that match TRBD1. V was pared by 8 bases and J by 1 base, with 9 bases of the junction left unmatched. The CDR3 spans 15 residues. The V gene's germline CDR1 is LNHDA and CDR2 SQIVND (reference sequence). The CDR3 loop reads CASELPGGRNTEAFF. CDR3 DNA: TGTGCCAGTGAACTCCCAGGGGGCAGGAACACTGAAGCTTTCTTT. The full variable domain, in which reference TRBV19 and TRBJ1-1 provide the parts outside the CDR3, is DGGITQSPKYLFRKEGQNVTLSCEQNLNHDAMYWYRQDPGQGLRLIYYSQIVNDFQKGDIAEGYSVSREKKESFPLTVTSAQKNPTAFYLCASELPGGRNTEAFFGQGTRLTVV.

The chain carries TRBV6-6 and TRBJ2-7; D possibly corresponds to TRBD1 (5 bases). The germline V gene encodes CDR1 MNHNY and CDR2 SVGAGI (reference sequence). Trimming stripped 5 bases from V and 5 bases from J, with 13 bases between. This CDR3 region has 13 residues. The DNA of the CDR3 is TGTGCCAGCAGTCCAAGGGGTGGCCACGAGCAGTACTTC. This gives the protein CASSPRGGHEQYF.

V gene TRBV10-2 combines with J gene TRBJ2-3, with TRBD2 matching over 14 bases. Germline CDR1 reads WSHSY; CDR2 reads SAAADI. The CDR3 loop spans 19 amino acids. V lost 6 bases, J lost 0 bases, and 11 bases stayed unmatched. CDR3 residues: CASRRTSGGFQSSTDTQYF. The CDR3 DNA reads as TGCGCCAGCAGACGGACTAGCGGGGGGTTCCAGTCTAGCACAGATACGCAGTATTTT.

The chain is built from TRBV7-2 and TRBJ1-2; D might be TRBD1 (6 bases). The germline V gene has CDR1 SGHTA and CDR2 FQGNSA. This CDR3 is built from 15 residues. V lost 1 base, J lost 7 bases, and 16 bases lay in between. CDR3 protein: CASSLGVGAYVGYTF. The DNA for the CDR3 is TGTGCCAGCAGCTTAGGGGTGGGGGCGTATGTTGGCTACACCTTC. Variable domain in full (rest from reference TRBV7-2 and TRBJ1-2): GAGVSQSPSNKVTEKGKDVELRCDPISGHTALYWYRQSLGQGLEFLIYFQGNSAPDKSGLPSDRFSAERTGGSVSTLTIQRTQQEDSAVYLCASSLGVGAYVGYTFGSGTRLTVV.

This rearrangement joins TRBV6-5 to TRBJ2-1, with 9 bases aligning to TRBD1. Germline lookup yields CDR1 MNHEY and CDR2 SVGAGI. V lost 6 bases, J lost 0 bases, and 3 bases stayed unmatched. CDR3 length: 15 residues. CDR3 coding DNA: TGTGCCAGCAGATCGACAGGGGGCTCCTACAATGAGCAGTTCTTC. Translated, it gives CASRSTGGSYNEQFF.

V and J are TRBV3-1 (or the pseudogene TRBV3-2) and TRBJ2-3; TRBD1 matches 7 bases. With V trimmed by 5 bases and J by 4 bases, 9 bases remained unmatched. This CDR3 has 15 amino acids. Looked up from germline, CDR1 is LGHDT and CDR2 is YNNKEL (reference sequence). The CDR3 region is CASSSDRLVADTQYF. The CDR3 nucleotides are TGTGCCAGCAGCTCGGACAGGTTGGTCGCAGATACGCAGTATTTT.

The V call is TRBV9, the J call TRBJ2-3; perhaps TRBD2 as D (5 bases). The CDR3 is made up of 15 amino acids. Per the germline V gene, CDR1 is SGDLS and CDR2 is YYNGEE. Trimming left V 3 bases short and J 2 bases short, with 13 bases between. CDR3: CASSAYPRDTDTQYF. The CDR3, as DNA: TGTGCCAGCAGCGCCTACCCCCGGGACACAGATACGCAGTATTTT.

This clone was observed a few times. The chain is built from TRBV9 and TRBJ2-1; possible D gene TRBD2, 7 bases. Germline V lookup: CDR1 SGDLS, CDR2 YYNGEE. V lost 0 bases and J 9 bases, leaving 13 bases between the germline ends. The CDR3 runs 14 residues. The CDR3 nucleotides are TGTGCCAGCAGCGTAGAGGGGGGGACGAGTGAGCAGTTCTTC. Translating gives CASSVEGGTSEQFF.

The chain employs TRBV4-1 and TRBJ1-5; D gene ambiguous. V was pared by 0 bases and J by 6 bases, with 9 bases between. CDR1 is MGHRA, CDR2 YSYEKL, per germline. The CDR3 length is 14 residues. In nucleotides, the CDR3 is TGCGCCAGCAGCCAAGATCACGGTGGTCAGCCCCAGCATTTT. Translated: CASSQDHGGQPQHF.

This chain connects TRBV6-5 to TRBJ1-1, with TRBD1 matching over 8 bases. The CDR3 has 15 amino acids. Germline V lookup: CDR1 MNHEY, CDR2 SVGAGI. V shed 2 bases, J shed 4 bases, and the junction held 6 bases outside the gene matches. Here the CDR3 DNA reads TGTGCCAGCAGTTACACAGGGGGGGCGGGCACTGAAGCTTTCTTT. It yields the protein CASSYTGGAGTEAFF.

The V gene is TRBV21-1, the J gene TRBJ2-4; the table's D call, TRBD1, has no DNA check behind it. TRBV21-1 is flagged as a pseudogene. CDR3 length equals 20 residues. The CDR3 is CASSHYRDSRYRLAKNIQYF. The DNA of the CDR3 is TGTGCCAGCAGCCACTATAGGGACAGCCGCTACCGGTTAGCCAAAAACATTCAGTACTTC.

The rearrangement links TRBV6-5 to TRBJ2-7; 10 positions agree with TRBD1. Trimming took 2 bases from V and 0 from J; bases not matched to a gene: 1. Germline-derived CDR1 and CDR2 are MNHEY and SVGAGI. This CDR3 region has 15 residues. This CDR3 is CASSYGDRGSYEQYF. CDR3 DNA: TGTGCCAGCAGTTACGGGGACAGGGGCTCCTACGAGCAGTACTTC.

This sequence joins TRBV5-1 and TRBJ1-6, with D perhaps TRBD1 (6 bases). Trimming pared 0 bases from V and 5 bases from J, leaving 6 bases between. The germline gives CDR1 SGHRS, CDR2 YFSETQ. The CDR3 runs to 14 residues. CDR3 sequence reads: CASSLGTDNSPLHF. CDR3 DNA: TGCGCCAGCAGCTTGGGGACAGATAATTCACCCCTCCACTTT.

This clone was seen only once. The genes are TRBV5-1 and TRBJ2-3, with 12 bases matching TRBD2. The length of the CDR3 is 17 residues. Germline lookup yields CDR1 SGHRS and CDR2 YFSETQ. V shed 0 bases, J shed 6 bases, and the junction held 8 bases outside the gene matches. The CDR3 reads CASSLGASGGGRDTQYF. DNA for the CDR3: TGCGCCAGCAGCTTGGGGGCTAGCGGGGGGGGGCGTGATACGCAGTATTTT.

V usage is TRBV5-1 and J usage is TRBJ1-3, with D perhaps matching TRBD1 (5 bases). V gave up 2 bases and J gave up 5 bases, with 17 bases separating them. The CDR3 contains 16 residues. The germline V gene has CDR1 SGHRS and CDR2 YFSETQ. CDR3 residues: CASSFGGANLRNTIYF. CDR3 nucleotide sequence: TGCGCCAGCAGCTTTGGAGGGGCCAATCTCAGAAACACCATATATTTT.

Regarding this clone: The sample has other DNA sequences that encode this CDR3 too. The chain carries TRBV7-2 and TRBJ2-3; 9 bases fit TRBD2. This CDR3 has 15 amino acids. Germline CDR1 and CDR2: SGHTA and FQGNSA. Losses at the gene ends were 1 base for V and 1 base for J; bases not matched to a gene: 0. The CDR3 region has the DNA TGTGCCAGCAGCTTAGGCGGGGGGGGCACAGATACGCAGTATTTT. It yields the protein CASSLGGGGTDTQYF.

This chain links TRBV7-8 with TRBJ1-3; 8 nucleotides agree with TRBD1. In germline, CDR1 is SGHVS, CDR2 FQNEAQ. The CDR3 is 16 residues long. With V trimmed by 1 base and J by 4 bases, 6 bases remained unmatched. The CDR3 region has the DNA TGTGCCAGCAGCTTAGTTCGCCAGGGGGCGGGAAACACCATATATTTT. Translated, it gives CASSLVRQGAGNTIYF. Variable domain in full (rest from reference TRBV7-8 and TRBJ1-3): GAGVSQSPRYKVAKRGQDVALRCDPISGHVSLFWYQQALGQGPEFLTYFQNEAQLDKSGLPSDRFFAERPEGSVSTLKIQRTQQEDSAVYLCASSLVRQGAGNTIYFGEGSWLTVV.